The 26 T cell receptor beta chains reported below all come from one sample, sequenced in a study of cytomegalovirus exposure and HLA in healthy donors. The data were produced by immunoSEQ multiplex PCR, yet TCRdb's version contains in-frame clones alone and is incomplete. The profile shows 130,000 or so clones, just under 90% of them singletons. The specimen sequenced was PBMCs. All receptors come from a man younger than 45 in good health and CMV-seronegative.

This chain connects TRBV29-1 to TRBJ1-4; D call uncertain. V lost 7 bases and J 3 bases, leaving 9 bases between the germline ends. Looked up from germline, CDR1 is SQVTM and CDR2 is ANQGSEA. CDR3 length: 12 amino acids. This chain's CDR3 is CSGQEPNEKLFF. As DNA, the CDR3 is TGCAGCGGACAAGAACCTAATGAAAAACTGTTTTTT.

The V call is TRBV4-3, the J call TRBJ2-2; tentatively, D is TRBD2 (6 bases). The CDR3 covers 15 residues. The germline gives CDR1 LGHNA, CDR2 YSLEER. The V end was cut by 0 bases, the J end by 6 bases, with 11 bases between. CDR3: CASSQDRGSPGELFF. The CDR3 region has the DNA TGCGCCAGCAGCCAAGATCGGGGGTCCCCCGGGGAGCTGTTTTTT.

The chain recombines TRBV19 with TRBJ1-1, with a tentative D call TRBD1 (5 bases). This CDR3 has 11 residues. Germline CDR1 LNHDA, CDR2 SQIVND (reference sequence). V dropped 8 bases and J dropped 5 bases, with 9 bases sitting between them. The CDR3 sequence: CASRDLTEAFF. CDR3 DNA sequence: TGTGCCAGTCGGGACTTGACTGAAGCTTTCTTT.

This clone occurred once. The chain employs TRBV27 and TRBJ2-7; D is possibly TRBD2 (5 bases). Germline V CDR1 and CDR2: MNHEY, SMNVEV (reference sequence). Trimming removed 4 bases at V and 6 bases at J, with 16 bases between. The CDR3 loop spans 14 amino acids. CDR3 in DNA: TGTGCCAGCAGTTACTCCGGGGTACGGCTCGAGCAGTACTTC. Its translation: CASSYSGVRLEQYF.

This chain joins TRBV6-4 and TRBJ1-1; D is uncertain. Deletions cut 5 bases from V and 0 bases from J, with 7 bases between. Germline CDR1 and CDR2: MRHNA and SNTAGT. The CDR3 extends over 13 amino acids. The CDR3 sequence: CASSIDMNTEAFF. The CDR3 DNA follows: TGTGCCAGCAGTATCGACATGAACACTGAAGCTTTCTTT.

The chain carries TRBV5-1 and TRBJ2-7, with D possibly matching TRBD2 (6 bases). The germline CDR1 and CDR2 sequences are SGHRS and YFSETQ. This CDR3 is 16 amino acids long. Trimming removed 3 bases from V and 0 bases from J, with 16 bases in between. CDR3 protein: CASSWDASGSSYEQYF. In nucleotides, the CDR3 is TGCGCCAGCAGCTGGGACGCCTCCGGGAGCTCCTACGAGCAGTACTTC.

This chain connects TRBV28 to TRBJ1-5; no clear D. This CDR3 has 13 amino acids. The germline gives CDR1 MDHEN, CDR2 SYDVKM. The germline V and J ends were trimmed by 8 bases and 7 bases, with 15 bases remaining between them. The CDR3 DNA is TGTGCCAGCTCCCGCAGATCCTCACAGCCCCAGCATTTT. Protein sequence: CASSRRSSQPQHF.

This rearrangement joins TRBV6-5 to TRBJ1-5; TRBD1 is a possible D gene (5 bases). The germline V gene has CDR1 MNHEY and CDR2 SVGAGI. V was clipped by 6 bases and J by 0 bases, with 12 bases between them. The CDR3 spans 15 residues. CDR3 sequence reads: CASSTTVYSNQPQHF. The CDR3 coding sequence is TGTGCCAGCAGCACGACAGTCTATAGCAATCAGCCCCAGCATTTT.

V usage is TRBV5-1 and J usage is TRBJ1-2; 8 bases line up with TRBD1. Per the germline V gene, CDR1 is SGHRS and CDR2 is YFSETQ. Trimming took 4 bases from V and 4 from J; bases not matched to a gene: 6. The CDR3 extends over 14 amino acids. The DNA of the CDR3 is TGCGCCAGCAGCCCTGGACAGGGCCTCTATGGCTACACCTTC. Protein sequence: CASSPGQGLYGYTF.

The chain recombines TRBV9 with TRBJ1-6; D is unclear. V lost 0 bases to trimming and J lost 5 bases, with 9 bases between them. Germline lookup yields CDR1 SGDLS and CDR2 YYNGEE. This CDR3 has 15 residues. The DNA of the CDR3 is TGTGCCAGCAGCGTAGAGTGGGGAGATAATTCACCCCTCCACTTT. Amino acids: CASSVEWGDNSPLHF.

The chain couples TRBV7-3 to TRBJ2-2; a weak D match, TRBD1 (6 bases). Germline CDR1 and CDR2: SGHTA and FQGTGA. CDR3 length: 14 amino acids. V lost 5 bases and J 1 base, leaving 8 bases between the germline ends. CDR3 coding DNA: TGTGCCAGCAGCCCGGACAGGAACACCGGGGAGCTGTTTTTT. Translating it yields CASSPDRNTGELFF.

The chain is built from TRBV5-6 and TRBJ2-2; D perhaps matches TRBD1 (7 bases). V lost 0 bases to trimming and J lost 7 bases, with 19 bases between them. The CDR3 runs to 17 residues. The germline CDR1 and CDR2 sequences are SGHDT and YYEEEE. CDR3 DNA sequence: TGTGCCAGCAGCTTGGCTGTAACAGGGGTGCGGGACGGGGAGCTGTTTTTT. This translates into CASSLAVTGVRDGELFF.

CDR3 region: CSVDRQGAYNEQFF. The CDR3 DNA reads TGCAGCGTTGACCGGCAGGGGGCCTACAATGAGCAGTTCTTC. The rearrangement uses TRBV29-1 and TRBJ2-1; TRBD1 aligns across 7 bases. CDR1 and CDR2 (germline): SQVTM, ANQGSEA. The CDR3 sequence is 14 residues long. After removal of 3 bases from V and 2 bases from J, the junction contained 4 bases not matched to a gene.

The chain combines TRBV5-5 with TRBJ1-4, with no clear D. Germline lookup yields CDR1 SGHKS and CDR2 YYEKEE (reference sequence). This CDR3 has 16 residues. V lost 0 bases and J lost 2, with 11 bases in between. Here the CDR3 DNA reads TGTGCCAGCAGCTTGGCGGAGGTGATGACTAATGAAAAACTGTTTTTT. It specifies CASSLAEVMTNEKLFF.

The chain employs TRBV19 and TRBJ1-4; 7 bases are shared with TRBD1. Germline CDR1 is LNHDA and CDR2 is SQIVND (reference sequence). Unmatched junction bases numbered 10, after V lost 7 bases and J lost 5 bases. The CDR3 is 15 amino acids. Here the CDR3 reads CASNQITGANEKLFF. CDR3 bases: TGTGCCAGTAACCAGATTACAGGGGCCAATGAAAAACTGTTTTTT. Filled out from reference TRBV19 and TRBJ1-4, the complete variable domain reads DGGITQSPKYLFRKEGQNVTLSCEQNLNHDAMYWYRQDPGQGLRLIYYSQIVNDFQKGDIAEGYSVSREKKESFPLTVTSAQKNPTAFYLCASNQITGANEKLFFGSGTQLSVL.

The J gene is TRBJ2-5, the V gene TRBV7-2, with 12 bases that match TRBD2. Trimming cost V 0 bases and J 5 bases; bases outside gene matches: 4. CDR3 size: 16 residues. Per germline, CDR1 SGHTA and CDR2 FQGNSA. CDR3 sequence (DNA): TGTGCCAGCAGCTTAGCCCTAGCGGGGGGGCAGGAGACCCAGTACTTC. Amino acids: CASSLALAGGQETQYF.

At least ten counts were recorded for this clone. The CDR3 DNA sequence: TGTGCCAGCAGCTCATCAGGGTACGGCTACACCTTC. This gives the protein CASSSSGYGYTF. J is TRBJ1-2 and V is TRBV9; D perhaps matches TRBD1 (5 bases). Germline CDR1 and CDR2: SGDLS and YYNGEE. CDR3 length: 12 residues. With 4 bases removed from V and 8 bases from J, the gap between germline ends came to 12 bases.

The chain employs TRBV11-2 and TRBJ2-1, with 8 bases identical to TRBD1. The CDR3 has 14 residues. In germline, CDR1 is SGHAT, CDR2 FQNNGV. The V segment lost 3 bases and the J segment 6 bases; nucleotides outside the gene matches: 4. CDR3 bases: TGTGCCAGCAGCTTGCAGGGGGCCTCCAATGAGCAGTTCTTC. This sequence encodes CASSLQGASNEQFF.

This chain joins TRBV5-6 and TRBJ2-5; D is uncertain. Germline V gene lookup returns CDR1 SGHDT and CDR2 YYEEEE. V was pared by 2 bases and J by 5 bases, with 10 bases between. CDR3 size: 13 residues. The CDR3 here is CASSFGDGETQYF. The CDR3 coding sequence is TGTGCCAGCAGCTTTGGCGACGGGGAGACCCAGTACTTC.

The chain recombines TRBV6-1 with TRBJ2-3, with D perhaps matching TRBD2 (7 bases). The CDR3 spans 15 residues. Trimming took off 4 bases at V and 10 bases at J, with 21 bases between the two ends. CDR1 and CDR2 (germline): MNHNS, SASEGT. CDR3 DNA sequence: TGTGCCAGCAGTGTATTAGGGGGGGGTCTGGTTTCGCAGTATTTT. Amino acids: CASSVLGGGLVSQYF.

The V call is TRBV19, the J call TRBJ1-6, with 8 positions matching TRBD1. The germline V gene has CDR1 LNHDA and CDR2 SQIVND (reference sequence). After removal of 6 bases from V and 6 bases from J, the junction contained 1 base not matched to a gene. CDR3 length: 13 amino acids. The CDR3 DNA sequence: TGTGCCAGTAGCAGGGGGCGTAATTCACCCCTCCACTTT. It yields the protein CASSRGRNSPLHF.

With regard to this clone: The junction shows a germline mismatch at one end, possibly a read error. The gene calls are TRBV6-5 and TRBJ2-5; TRBD2 agrees at 8 bases. This CDR3 contains 15 residues. Germline-derived CDR1 and CDR2 are MNHEY and SVGAGI. DNA for the CDR3: TGTGCCAGCAGCTACTCGCTCCGGGGGGGAGAGACCCAGTACTTC. Protein: CASSYSLRGGETQYF.

The V and J genes are TRBV18 and TRBJ1-5; D may be TRBD1 (6 bases). This CDR3 has 15 residues. V was shortened by 6 bases and J by 3 bases, with 15 bases between the two germline ends. The germline gives CDR1 KGHSH, CDR2 LQKENI. The CDR3 DNA reads as TGTGCCAGCTCCCCCGACAGGACGAACAATCAGCCCCAGCATTTT. It codes for CASSPDRTNNQPQHF.

The chain has TRBV4-3 and TRBJ1-2; D remains unclear. This CDR3 has 15 residues. Trimming removed 4 bases at V and 4 bases at J, with 16 bases between. Looked up from germline, CDR1 is LGHNA and CDR2 is YSLEER. The DNA of the CDR3 is TGCGCCAGCAGCCTCTGGGTCGGAGACCCCTATGGCTACACCTTC. Translation: CASSLWVGDPYGYTF.

V and J are TRBV4-1 and TRBJ1-6, with D unclear. Germline assignment: CDR1 MGHRA and CDR2 YSYEKL. The CDR3 spans 12 residues. V lost 4 bases, J lost 5 bases, and 3 bases lay in between. The CDR3 coding sequence is TGCGCCAGCAGCCTTAATAATTCACCCCTCCACTTT. Translated, it gives CASSLNNSPLHF.

The chain links TRBV12-5 to TRBJ1-3; D remains unclear. Germline loops: CDR1 LGHNT, CDR2 FRNRAP. V gave up 4 bases and J gave up 0 bases, with 10 bases separating them. The CDR3 is 15 residues long. CDR3 protein: CASGSTPNSGNTIYF. Here the CDR3 DNA reads TGTGCTAGTGGTTCAACCCCTAACTCTGGAAACACCATATATTTT.